This TCR beta chain came from a study of cytomegalovirus exposure and HLA in healthy donors. With V trimmed by 4 bases and J by 3 bases, 9 bases remained unmatched. This CDR3 comprises 15 residues. Germline V CDR1 and CDR2: MNHEY, SMNVEV (reference sequence). Assay: immunoSEQ multiplex PCR; the TCRdb copy retains only in-frame clones and omits some. The sample holds 150,000 to 250,000 clones, around 80% seen once. The sequence was obtained from a woman aged 30 to 39 in good health and CMV-seronegative. Sequencing used PBMCs. This chain joins TRBV27 and TRBJ2-7; 7 bases are shared with TRBD2. The CDR3, as DNA: TGTGCCAGCAGTTACGGGAGGACGACATTCTACGAGCAGTACTTC. Translating it yields CASSYGRTTFYEQYF.